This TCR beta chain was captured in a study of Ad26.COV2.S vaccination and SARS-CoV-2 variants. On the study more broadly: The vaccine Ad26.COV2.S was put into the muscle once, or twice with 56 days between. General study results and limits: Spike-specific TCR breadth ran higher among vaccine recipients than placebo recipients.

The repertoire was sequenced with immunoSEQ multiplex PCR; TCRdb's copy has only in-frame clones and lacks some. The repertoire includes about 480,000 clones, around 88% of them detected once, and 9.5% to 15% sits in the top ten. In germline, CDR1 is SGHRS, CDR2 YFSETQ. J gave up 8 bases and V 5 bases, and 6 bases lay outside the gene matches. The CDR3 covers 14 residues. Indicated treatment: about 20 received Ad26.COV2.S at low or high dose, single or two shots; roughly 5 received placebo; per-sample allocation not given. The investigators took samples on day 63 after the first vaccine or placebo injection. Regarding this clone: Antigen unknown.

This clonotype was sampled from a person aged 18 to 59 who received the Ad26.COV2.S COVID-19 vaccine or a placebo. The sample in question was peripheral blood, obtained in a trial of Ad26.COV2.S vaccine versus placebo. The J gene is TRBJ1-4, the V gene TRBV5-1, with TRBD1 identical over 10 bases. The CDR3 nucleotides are TGCGCCAGCAGTACGACAGGGGGCCGAGAAAAACTGTTTTTT. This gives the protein CASSTTGGREKLFF. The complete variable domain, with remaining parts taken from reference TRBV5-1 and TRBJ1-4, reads KAGVTQTPRYLIKTRGQQVTLSCSPISGHRSVSWYQQTPGQGLQFLFEYFSETQRNKGNFPGRFSGRQFSNSRSEMNVSTLELGDSALYLCASSTTGGREKLFFGSGTQLSVL.